This T cell receptor (beta chain) comes out of a study of blood T cell repertoires in COVID-19. CDR1 and CDR2 (germline): KGHDR, SFDVKD. The CDR3 is made up of 16 amino acids. The ends were cut back, 5 bases at V and 1 base at J, with 13 bases in the middle. Assay: immunoSEQ multiplex PCR; the TCRdb copy retains only in-frame clones and omits some. Among tens of thousands of clones, around 73% were seen once, and the ten largest hold about 12%. This clone was recorded a few times. The V and J genes are TRBV24-1 and TRBJ2-2; D gene unclear. This sequence was found in a man aged 80 or over with acute or convalescent COVID-19. What was sequenced was peripheral blood. This CDR3 reads CATSGAQVGNTGELFF. CDR3 sequence (DNA): TGTGCCACCAGTGGGGCTCAGGTGGGGAACACCGGGGAGCTGTTTTTT.